This record covers a single T cell receptor beta chain. Antigen unknown. Each CDR3 protein is one row after TCRdb ran MiXCR on the 5' RACE reads. This table holds hundreds of thousands of distinct CDR3 sequences, roughly 18% found once. The data were taken from a study of T-cell memory formation after mild COVID-19. Study results and caveats: Later expanders leaned toward CD4+, whereas clones contracting from day 15 to 85 were balanced CD4/CD8. There were some responding clones in pre-infection memory, which suggested that cross-reactive memory had joined.

V was pared by 0 bases and J by 3 bases, with 16 bases between. Germline V lookup: CDR1 MGHRA, CDR2 YSYEKL. CDR3 size: 17 residues. The chain employs TRBV4-1 and TRBJ2-3, with TRBD2 as a possible D gene (6 bases). The sequence was collected from an adult woman who had mild COVID-19 (a few samples of this study predate the infection). Cell type and time point are not known. Sequenced sample: PBMCs or a T cell subset sorted from them (not recorded which). The CDR3 reads CASSQEPTGVGTDTQYF. The CDR3 DNA reads TGCGCCAGCAGCCAAGAACCGACGGGGGTGGGTACAGATACGCAGTATTTT.